These 9 T cell receptor beta chains were all obtained from the same sample, sequenced in a study of CD8 T cells in Susac syndrome. An amount of RNA that ranged from roughly 0.45 to 1 ug was reverse transcribed with random hexamers. TCRdb re-analysed the immunoSEQ multiplex PCR reads in MiXCR, keeping a single row per CDR3 protein. Seen here are a few hundred thousand distinct CDR3 sequences, about 82% observed once, and the top ten hold 0.21%. Material: CD8+ T cells from PBMCs. The receptor set was obtained from a human donor with multiple sclerosis.

This clonotype came up a few times. This chain uses TRBV5-1 with TRBJ2-1; a weak D match, TRBD1 (5 bases). CDR1 is SGHRS and CDR2 is YFSETQ in the germline V gene. The CDR3 loop spans 15 amino acids. V shed 2 bases and J shed 2 bases, with 11 bases lying between them. Here the CDR3 reads CASSFLWTTYNEQFF. CDR3 DNA sequence: TGCGCCAGCAGCTTCCTTTGGACAACCTACAATGAGCAGTTCTTC.

The genes are TRBV30 and TRBJ2-3, with 10 bases lining up with TRBD2. This CDR3 has 19 amino acids. Looked up from germline, CDR1 is GTSNPN and CDR2 is SVGIG (reference sequence). V lost 5 bases to trimming and J lost 4 bases; unmatched junction nucleotides: 21. CDR3 bases: TGTGCCTGGCTTCTCGAACATGGTCTAGCGGGAGTCACCCCAGATACGCAGTATTTT. It specifies CAWLLEHGLAGVTPDTQYF.

The chain combines TRBV27 with TRBJ1-2, with D possibly TRBD1 on 6 matching bases. Germline V gives CDR1 MNHEY, CDR2 SMNVEV (reference sequence). V was pared by 6 bases and J by 4 bases, with 12 bases between. The CDR3 spans 13 residues. The CDR3 here is CASRGGLGYGYTF. The CDR3, as DNA: TGTGCCAGCAGGGGGGGGCTTGGCTATGGCTACACCTTC.

This clonotype was observed a single time. This chain links TRBV20-1 with TRBJ1-1; D gene uncertain. The germline V gene has CDR1 DFQATT and CDR2 SNEGSKA (reference sequence). V lost 0 bases and J lost 7, with 6 bases in between. The CDR3 totals 11 residues. The CDR3 spells CSAREGGEAFF. The CDR3 DNA is TGCAGTGCTAGAGAGGGAGGTGAAGCTTTCTTT.

The chain joins TRBV6-2 or TRBV6-3 to TRBJ1-1, with D unclear. CDR1 and CDR2 (germline): MNHEY, SVGEGT. The V and J ends lost 4 bases and 0 bases respectively, with 9 bases between them. The CDR3 loop spans 14 amino acids. In DNA form, the CDR3 reads TGTGCCAGCAGTTCCGGGCTTGTGAACACTGAAGCTTTCTTT. Translating it yields CASSSGLVNTEAFF.

V usage is TRBV27 and J usage is TRBJ2-7, with D maybe TRBD2 (5 bases). Germline V gives CDR1 MNHEY, CDR2 SMNVEV (reference sequence). The CDR3 loop spans 17 amino acids. V was shortened by 2 bases and J by 4 bases, with 21 bases between the two germline ends. CDR3 protein: CASSLVSPEGLGYEQYF. CDR3 sequence (DNA): TGTGCCAGCAGTTTAGTTTCTCCCGAGGGTTTAGGGTACGAGCAGTACTTC.

The V gene is TRBV15, the J gene TRBJ1-1; tentatively, D is TRBD1 (5 bases). Deletions cut 4 bases from V and 3 bases from J, with 12 bases between. The CDR3 spans 14 residues. Germline values: CDR1 LNHNV, CDR2 YYDKDF (reference sequence). In DNA form, the CDR3 reads TGTGCCACCAGCACCGAAGGGGAGTACACTGAAGCTTTCTTT. Its translation: CATSTEGEYTEAFF.

The V and J genes are TRBV30 and TRBJ1-4, with 7 bases matching TRBD1. V was clipped by 5 bases and J by 0 bases; unmatched bases: 3. CDR3 length equals 14 residues. Germline V gene data show CDR1 as GTSNPN and CDR2 as SVGIG (reference sequence). CDR3 coding DNA: TGTGCCTGGGGGACAGTTGCAACTAATGAAAAACTGTTTTTT. This codes for CAWGTVATNEKLFF. The full variable domain, with the rest looked up from reference TRBV30 and TRBJ1-4, is SQTIHQWPATLVQPVGSPLSLECTVEGTSNPNLYWYRQAAGRGLQLLFYSVGIGQISSEVPQNLSASRPQDRQFILSSKKLLLSDSGFYLCAWGTVATNEKLFFGSGTQLSVL.

J is TRBJ1-2 and V is TRBV28; D call uncertain. The germline V gene has CDR1 MDHEN and CDR2 SYDVKM. CDR3 length: 13 amino acids. The V and J ends lost 3 bases and 4 bases respectively, with 9 bases between them. In DNA, the CDR3 is TGTGCCAGCAGTTTGATGCGGCTCTATGGCTACACCTTC. Its translation is CASSLMRLYGYTF.